This T cell receptor beta chain was sequenced during a study of blood T cell repertoires in COVID-19. Turning to the study itself: Nucleic acid was either cDNA or gDNA, and it came from T cells, B-cell-depleted T cells, or PBMCs.

Original methodology: Counts of nucleated cells, estimated from reference gene primer amplification, were obtained. TCRdb keeps only in-frame clones here, not all; method: immunoSEQ multiplex PCR. The V and J calls and clone size were taken over from that table, and D and trimming were inferred from the DNA. The repertoire consists of 130,000 or so clones, with about 89% occurring once and the leading ten covering more than 15%. Material for sequencing was peripheral blood. The sequence was obtained from a man in his forties or fifties with active or convalescent COVID-19.

CDR3 residues: CASGNRGPNTEAFF. The CDR3 DNA sequence: TGTGCCAGCGGCAACAGGGGGCCGAACACTGAAGCTTTCTTT. The chain uses TRBV11-2 and TRBJ1-1; 9 nucleotides agree with TRBD1. Germline V gene data show CDR1 as SGHAT and CDR2 as FQNNGV. V lost 8 bases and J lost 1; bases outside the gene matches: 5. The CDR3 runs 14 residues.